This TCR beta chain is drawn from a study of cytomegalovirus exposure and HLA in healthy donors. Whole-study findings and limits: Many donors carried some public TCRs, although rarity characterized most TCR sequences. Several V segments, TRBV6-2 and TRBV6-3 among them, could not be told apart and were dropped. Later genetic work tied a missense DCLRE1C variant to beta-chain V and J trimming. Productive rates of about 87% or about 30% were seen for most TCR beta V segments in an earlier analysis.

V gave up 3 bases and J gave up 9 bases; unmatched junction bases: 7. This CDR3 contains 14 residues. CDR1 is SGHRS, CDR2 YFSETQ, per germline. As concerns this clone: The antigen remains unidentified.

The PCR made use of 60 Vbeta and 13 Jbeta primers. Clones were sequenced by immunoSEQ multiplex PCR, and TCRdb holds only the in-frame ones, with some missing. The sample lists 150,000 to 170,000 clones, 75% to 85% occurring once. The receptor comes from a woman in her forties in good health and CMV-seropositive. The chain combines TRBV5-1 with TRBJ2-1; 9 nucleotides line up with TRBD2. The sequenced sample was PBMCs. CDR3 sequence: CASSSRLAGVEQFF. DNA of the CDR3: TGCGCCAGCAGCTCCCGTTTAGCGGGAGTTGAGCAGTTCTTC. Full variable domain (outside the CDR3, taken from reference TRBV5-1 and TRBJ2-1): KAGVTQTPRYLIKTRGQQVTLSCSPISGHRSVSWYQQTPGQGLQFLFEYFSETQRNKGNFPGRFSGRQFSNSRSEMNVSTLELGDSALYLCASSSRLAGVEQFFGPGTRLTVL.